This T cell receptor beta chain was documented in a study of human T cells and chemical hapten exposure. CDR1 is SEHNR and CDR2 is FQNEAQ in the germline V gene (reference sequence). This CDR3 is built from 14 residues. Germline trimming cut 2 bases from V and 4 bases from J; bases unmatched to any gene: 4. Time point: patch test 3, about 24 weeks after DPC sensitization. Treatment specified: therapeutic diphenylcyclopropenone sensitization with weekly scalp DPC. One entry per CDR3 protein results from TCRdb running MiXCR on the RACE reads. The sample has over 55,000 distinct CDR3 sequences; roughly 11% are singletons.

This chain connects TRBV7-9 to TRBJ1-1, with 7 bases fitting TRBD1. This sequence was found in a woman in her fifties or sixties with alopecia areata. Some clones in this sample may be carry-over from other donors' samples. The specimen comprised whole blood, sampled in connection with sensitization to the hapten diphenylcyclopropenone (DPC). The DNA of the CDR3 is TGTGCCAGCAGCTTACAGGGGGGGTCCACTGAAGCTTTCTTT. This codes for CASSLQGGSTEAFF.